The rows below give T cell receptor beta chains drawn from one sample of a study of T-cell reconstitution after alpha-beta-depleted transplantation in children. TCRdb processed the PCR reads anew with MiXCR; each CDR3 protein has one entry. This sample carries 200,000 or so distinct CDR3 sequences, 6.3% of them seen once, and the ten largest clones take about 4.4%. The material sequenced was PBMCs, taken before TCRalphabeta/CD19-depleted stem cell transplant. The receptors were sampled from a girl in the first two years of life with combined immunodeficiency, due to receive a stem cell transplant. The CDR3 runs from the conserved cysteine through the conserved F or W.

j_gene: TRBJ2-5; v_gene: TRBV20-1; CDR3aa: CSVDRLAGVETQYF
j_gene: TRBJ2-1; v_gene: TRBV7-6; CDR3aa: CASSADRGEQFF
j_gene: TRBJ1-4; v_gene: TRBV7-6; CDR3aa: CASSLAKGLNEKLFF
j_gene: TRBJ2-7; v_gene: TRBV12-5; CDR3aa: CASGTPTGPYEQYF
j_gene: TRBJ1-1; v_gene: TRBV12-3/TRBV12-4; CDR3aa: CASSDSSGKGEAFF
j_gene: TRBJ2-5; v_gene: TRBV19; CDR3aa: CASSAGSETQYF
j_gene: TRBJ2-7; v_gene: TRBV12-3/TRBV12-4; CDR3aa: CASSRPRLPYEQYF
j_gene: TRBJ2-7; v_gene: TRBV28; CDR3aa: CASSLKLGQGDYEQYF
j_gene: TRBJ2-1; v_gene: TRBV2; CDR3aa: CGSVAGVDNEQFF
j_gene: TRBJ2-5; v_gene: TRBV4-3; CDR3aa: CASSQDKDSGVQETQYF
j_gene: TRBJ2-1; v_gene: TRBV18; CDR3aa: CASSMLLAGGRRSSYNEQFF
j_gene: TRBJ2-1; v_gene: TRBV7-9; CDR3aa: CASRQTGLPHNEQFF
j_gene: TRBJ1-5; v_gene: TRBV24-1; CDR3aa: CATSVTGSGNQPQHF
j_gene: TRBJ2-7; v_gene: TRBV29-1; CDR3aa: CSVAGLAGSNEQYF
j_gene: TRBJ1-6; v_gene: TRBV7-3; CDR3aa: CASSLIGGTYNSPLHF
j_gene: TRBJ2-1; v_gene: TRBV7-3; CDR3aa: CASSLDVSGEQFF
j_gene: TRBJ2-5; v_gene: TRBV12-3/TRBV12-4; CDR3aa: CASSWTGGETQYF
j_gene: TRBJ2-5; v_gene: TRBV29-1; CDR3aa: CSGTSGEETQYF
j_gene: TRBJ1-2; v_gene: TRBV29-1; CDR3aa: CSVQVVPYGYTF
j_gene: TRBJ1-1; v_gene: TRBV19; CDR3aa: CASSKNPGRMNTEAFF
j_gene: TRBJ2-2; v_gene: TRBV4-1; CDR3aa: CASNSGNTGELFF
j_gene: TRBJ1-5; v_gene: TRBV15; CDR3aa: CATSRDLDRGDQPQHF
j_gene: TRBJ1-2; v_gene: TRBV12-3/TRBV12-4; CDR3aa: CASSFGDGYTF
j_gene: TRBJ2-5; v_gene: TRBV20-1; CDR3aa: CSIGTSGIKTQYF
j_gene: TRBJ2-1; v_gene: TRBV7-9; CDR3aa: CASSERTGEQFF
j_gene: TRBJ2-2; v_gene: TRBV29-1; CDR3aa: CSVDPGDGTGELFF
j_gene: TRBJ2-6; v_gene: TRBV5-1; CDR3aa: CASSLALGSDFSGANVLTF
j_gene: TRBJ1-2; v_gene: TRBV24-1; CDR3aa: CATSDPQGTLGYGYTF
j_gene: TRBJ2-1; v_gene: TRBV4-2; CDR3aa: CASSNYGDEQFF
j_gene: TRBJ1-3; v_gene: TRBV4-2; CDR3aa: CASSRPGQNGNTIYF
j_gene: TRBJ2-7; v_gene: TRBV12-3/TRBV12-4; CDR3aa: CASSLGGTSEQYF
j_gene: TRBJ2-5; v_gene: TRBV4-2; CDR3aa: CASSQDRGGAPKETQYF
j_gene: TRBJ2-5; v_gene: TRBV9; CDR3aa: CASSIQGQETQYF
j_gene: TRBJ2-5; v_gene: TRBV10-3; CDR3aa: CATPKQATSGGPWTQYF
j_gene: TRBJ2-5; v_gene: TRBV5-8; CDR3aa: CASSFVAGWEETQYF
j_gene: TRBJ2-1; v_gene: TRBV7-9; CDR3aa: CASSPRQGAYNEQFF
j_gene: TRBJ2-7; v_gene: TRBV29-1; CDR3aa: CSVRGIDSPTYEQYF
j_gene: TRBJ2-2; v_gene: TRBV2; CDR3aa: CASSEARTGELFF
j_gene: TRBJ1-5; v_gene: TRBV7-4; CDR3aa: CASSPWRGLSNQPQHF
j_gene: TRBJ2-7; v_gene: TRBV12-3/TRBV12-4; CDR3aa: CASSVAYEQYF
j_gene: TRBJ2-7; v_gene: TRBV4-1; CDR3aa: CASSHDTGQGTYEQYF
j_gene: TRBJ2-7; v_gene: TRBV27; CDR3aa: CATWGGGYEQYF
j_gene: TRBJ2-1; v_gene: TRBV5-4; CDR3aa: CASSWAGDEQFF
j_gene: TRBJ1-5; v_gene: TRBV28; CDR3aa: CASSLYRNQPQHF
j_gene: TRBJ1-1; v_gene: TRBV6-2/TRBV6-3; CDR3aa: CASSYPQGTSTEAFF
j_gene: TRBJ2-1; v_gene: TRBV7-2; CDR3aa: CASSPQTVTQFF
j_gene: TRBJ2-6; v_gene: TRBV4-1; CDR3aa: CASSPAQTSSGANVLTF
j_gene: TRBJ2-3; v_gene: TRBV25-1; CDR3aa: CASSEYNSNTDTQYF
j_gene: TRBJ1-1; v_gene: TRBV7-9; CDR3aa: CASSLGFAVNTEAFF
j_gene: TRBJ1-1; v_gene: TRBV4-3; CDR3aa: CASSQITNIGQGAFF